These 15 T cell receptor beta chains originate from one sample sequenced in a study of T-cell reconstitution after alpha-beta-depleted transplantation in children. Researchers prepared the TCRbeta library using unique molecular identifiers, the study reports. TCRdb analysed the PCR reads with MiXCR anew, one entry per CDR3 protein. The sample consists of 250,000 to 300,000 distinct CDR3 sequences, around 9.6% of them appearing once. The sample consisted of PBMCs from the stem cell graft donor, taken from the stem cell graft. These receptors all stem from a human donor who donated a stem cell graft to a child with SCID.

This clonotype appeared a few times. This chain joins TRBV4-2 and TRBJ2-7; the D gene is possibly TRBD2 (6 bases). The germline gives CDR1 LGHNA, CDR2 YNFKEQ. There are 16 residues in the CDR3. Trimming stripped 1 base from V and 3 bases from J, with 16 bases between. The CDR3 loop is CASSQGGGSGFYEQYF. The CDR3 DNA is TGTGCCAGCAGCCAAGGAGGTGGTAGCGGATTCTACGAGCAGTACTTC.

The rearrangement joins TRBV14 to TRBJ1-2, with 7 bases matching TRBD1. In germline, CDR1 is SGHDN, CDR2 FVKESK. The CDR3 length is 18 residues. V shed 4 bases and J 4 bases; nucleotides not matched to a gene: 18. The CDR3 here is CASSPATGHLRGGYGYTF. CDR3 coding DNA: TGTGCCAGCAGCCCCGCGACAGGGCACTTAAGAGGGGGCTATGGCTACACCTTC.

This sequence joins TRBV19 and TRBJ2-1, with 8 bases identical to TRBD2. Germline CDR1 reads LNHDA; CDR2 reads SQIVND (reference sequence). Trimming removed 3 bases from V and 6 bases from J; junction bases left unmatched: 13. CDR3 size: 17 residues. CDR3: CASSIPSGAGGGNEQFF. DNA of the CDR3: TGTGCCAGTAGTATCCCCTCCGGGGCGGGGGGCGGCAATGAGCAGTTCTTC.

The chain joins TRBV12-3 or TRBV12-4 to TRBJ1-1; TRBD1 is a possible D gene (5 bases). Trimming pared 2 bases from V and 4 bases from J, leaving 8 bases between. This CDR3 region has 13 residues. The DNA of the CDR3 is TGTGCCAGCAGTTTAAAACAGGTCACTGAAGCTTTCTTT. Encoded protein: CASSLKQVTEAFF.

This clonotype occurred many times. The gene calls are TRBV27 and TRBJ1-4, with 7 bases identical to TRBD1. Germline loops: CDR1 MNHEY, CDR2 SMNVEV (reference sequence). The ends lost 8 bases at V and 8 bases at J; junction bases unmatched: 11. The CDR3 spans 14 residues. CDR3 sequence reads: CASGQNRGREKLFF. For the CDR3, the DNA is TGTGCCAGCGGCCAAAACAGGGGCCGGGAAAAACTGTTTTTT.

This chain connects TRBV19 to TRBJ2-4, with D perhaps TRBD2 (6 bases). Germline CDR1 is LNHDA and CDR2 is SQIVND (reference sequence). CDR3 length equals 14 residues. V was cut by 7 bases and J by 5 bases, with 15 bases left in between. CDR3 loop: CASKPRWGENIQYF. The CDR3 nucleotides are TGTGCCAGTAAACCGAGATGGGGGGAAAACATTCAGTACTTC.

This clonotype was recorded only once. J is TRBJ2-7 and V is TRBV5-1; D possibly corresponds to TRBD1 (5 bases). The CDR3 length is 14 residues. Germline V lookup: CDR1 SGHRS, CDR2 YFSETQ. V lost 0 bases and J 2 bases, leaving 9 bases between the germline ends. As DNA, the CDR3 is TGCGCCAGCAGCTTGGAGGGGCGCCCCTACGAGCAGTACTTC. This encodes CASSLEGRPYEQYF.

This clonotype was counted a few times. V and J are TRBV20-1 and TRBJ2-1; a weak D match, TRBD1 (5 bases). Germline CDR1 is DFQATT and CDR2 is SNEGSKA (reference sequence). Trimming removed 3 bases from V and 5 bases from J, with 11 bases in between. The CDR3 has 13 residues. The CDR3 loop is CSARLQGNNEQFF. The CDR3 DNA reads TGCAGTGCTAGGTTGCAGGGTAACAATGAGCAGTTCTTC.

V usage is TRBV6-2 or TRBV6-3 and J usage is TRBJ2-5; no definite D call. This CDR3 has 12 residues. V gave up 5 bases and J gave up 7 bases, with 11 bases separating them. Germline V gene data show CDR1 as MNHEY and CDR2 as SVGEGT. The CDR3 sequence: CASSNPGRTQYF. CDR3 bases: TGTGCCAGCAGTAACCCTGGGCGGACCCAGTACTTC.

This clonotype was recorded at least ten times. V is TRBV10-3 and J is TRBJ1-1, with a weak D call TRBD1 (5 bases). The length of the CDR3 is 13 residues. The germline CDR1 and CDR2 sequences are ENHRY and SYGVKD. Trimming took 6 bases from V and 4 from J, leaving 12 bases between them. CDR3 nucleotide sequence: TGTGCCATCAGACTGGGGACGACCACTGAAGCTTTCTTT. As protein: CAIRLGTTTEAFF.

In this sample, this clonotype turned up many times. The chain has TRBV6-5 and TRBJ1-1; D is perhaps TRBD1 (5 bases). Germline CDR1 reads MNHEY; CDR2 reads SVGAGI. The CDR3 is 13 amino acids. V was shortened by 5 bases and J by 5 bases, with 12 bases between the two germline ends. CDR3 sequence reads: CASSRRVVTEAFF. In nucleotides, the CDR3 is TGTGCCAGCAGTCGCAGGGTGGTAACTGAAGCTTTCTTT.

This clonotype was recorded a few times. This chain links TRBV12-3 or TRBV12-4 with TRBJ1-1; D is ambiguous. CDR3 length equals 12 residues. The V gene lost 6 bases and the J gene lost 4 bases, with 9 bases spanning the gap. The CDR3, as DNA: TGTGCCAGCAGACGGGAAGGCACTGAAGCTTTCTTT. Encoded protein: CASRREGTEAFF.

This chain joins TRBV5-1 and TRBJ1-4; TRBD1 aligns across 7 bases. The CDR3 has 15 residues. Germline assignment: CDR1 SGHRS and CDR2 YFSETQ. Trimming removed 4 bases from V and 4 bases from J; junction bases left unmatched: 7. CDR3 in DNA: TGCGCCAGCAGCATCAACAGGGGCATTAATGAAAAACTGTTTTTT. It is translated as CASSINRGINEKLFF.

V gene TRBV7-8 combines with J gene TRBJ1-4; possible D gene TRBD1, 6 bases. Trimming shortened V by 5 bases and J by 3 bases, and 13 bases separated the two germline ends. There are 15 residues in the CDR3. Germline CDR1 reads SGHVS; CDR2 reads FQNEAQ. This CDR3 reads CASSAGGWANEKLFF. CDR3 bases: TGTGCCAGCAGCGCCGGGGGCTGGGCTAATGAAAAACTGTTTTTT.

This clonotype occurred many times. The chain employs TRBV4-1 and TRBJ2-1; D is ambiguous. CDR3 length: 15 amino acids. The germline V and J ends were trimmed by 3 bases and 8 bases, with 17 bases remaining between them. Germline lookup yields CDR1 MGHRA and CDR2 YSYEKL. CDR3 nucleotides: TGCGCCAGCAGCCAGCAAGAGGCCCTCGGGTATGAGCAGTTCTTC. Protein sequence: CASSQQEALGYEQFF.